The 31 T cell receptor beta chains below all came from one sample that was sequenced in a study of siplizumab effects on memory and regulatory T cells. Sequencing used immunoSEQ multiplex PCR; TCRdb keeps in-frame clones, though not all of them. The sample gives about 64,000 clones, roughly 97% of which show up once; 0.095% is in the top ten. Source material: naive CD8+ T cells sorted from blood. The receptors shown here come from a human donor in good health.

This chain joins TRBV5-6 and TRBJ2-3, with D unresolved. The CDR3 contains 13 residues. The germline V gene encodes CDR1 SGHDT and CDR2 YYEEEE. V lost 1 base to trimming and J lost 4 bases, with 7 bases between them. The CDR3 nucleotides are TGTGCCAGCAGCTTGTCCGAGTCAGATACGCAGTATTTT. Translation gives CASSLSESDTQYF.

The chain couples TRBV10-2 to TRBJ1-4, with D possibly matching TRBD1 (6 bases). The CDR3 is 15 amino acids. Germline V CDR1 and CDR2: WSHSY, SAAADI. With 5 bases removed from V and 8 bases from J, the gap between germline ends came to 18 bases. The CDR3 sequence: CASSPTTGLREKLFF. As DNA, the CDR3 is TGCGCCAGCAGTCCCACTACAGGGTTGAGGGAAAAACTGTTTTTT.

This chain uses TRBV5-4 with TRBJ2-1, with a tentative D call TRBD2 (6 bases). The germline gives CDR1 SGHNT, CDR2 YYREEE (reference sequence). V was cut by 2 bases and J by 8 bases, with 11 bases left in between. The CDR3 spans 13 residues. Here the CDR3 reads CASSFAGGDEQFF. The CDR3 DNA sequence: TGTGCCAGCAGCTTCGCCGGGGGTGATGAGCAGTTCTTC.

The chain recombines TRBV7-3 with TRBJ2-5; D is perhaps TRBD2 (5 bases). This CDR3 has 14 residues. The germline V gene has CDR1 SGHTA and CDR2 FQGTGA. Trimming cost V 1 base and J 4 bases, with 10 bases left between them. The CDR3 here is CASSLNGGGETQYF. CDR3 DNA sequence: TGTGCCAGCAGCTTAAACGGCGGAGGAGAGACCCAGTACTTC.

The gene calls are TRBV11-2 and TRBJ2-7, with D tentatively TRBD1 (5 bases). V shed 0 bases and J shed 0 bases, with 18 bases lying between them. The CDR3 contains 18 residues. Per germline, CDR1 SGHAT and CDR2 FQNNGV. CDR3 nucleotides: TGTGCCAGCAGCTTAGAGCGCGGTGTAGGGGCCGTCTCCTACGAGCAGTACTTC. Its protein product is CASSLERGVGAVSYEQYF.

The chain recombines TRBV6-5 with TRBJ2-2; TRBD1 matches 8 bases. CDR1 is MNHEY, CDR2 SVGAGI, per germline. The CDR3 is 15 residues long. Trimming cost V 6 bases and J 7 bases; bases outside gene matches: 10. In DNA form, the CDR3 reads TGTGCCAGCAGCCGCAACCAGGGGGCCAACGGGGAGCTGTTTTTT. This sequence encodes CASSRNQGANGELFF.

J is TRBJ2-1 and V is TRBV30, with a tentative D call TRBD1 (5 bases). V was cut by 6 bases and J by 9 bases, with 12 bases left in between. CDR1 is GTSNPN, CDR2 SVGIG, per germline (reference sequence). CDR3 length: 11 amino acids. CDR3 nucleotides: TGTGCCTGCGTTCCAGGGATTGAGCAGTTCTTC. As protein: CACVPGIEQFF.

The gene calls are TRBV5-4 and TRBJ2-3, with 8 bases aligning to TRBD1. The V segment lost 8 bases and the J segment 4 bases; nucleotides outside the gene matches: 3. CDR1 and CDR2 (germline): SGHNT, YYREEE (reference sequence). The CDR3 consists of 12 residues. The DNA of the CDR3 is TGTGCCAGTAAGACAGGGGCAGATACGCAGTATTTT. Translated: CASKTGADTQYF.

The rearrangement joins TRBV5-4 to TRBJ2-5; no definite D call. Per germline, CDR1 SGHNT and CDR2 YYREEE (reference sequence). V shed 4 bases and J shed 5 bases, with 9 bases lying between them. CDR3 length: 12 amino acids. The CDR3 loop reads CASSLDGETQYF. CDR3 coding DNA: TGTGCCAGCAGCCTGGACGGGGAGACCCAGTACTTC.

This sequence joins TRBV18 and TRBJ2-7, with TRBD2 matching over 9 bases. The CDR3 is made up of 14 amino acids. The V gene end was trimmed by 4 bases and the J gene end by 2 bases; junction bases not matched to a gene: 3. CDR1 is KGHSH and CDR2 is LQKENI in the germline V gene. The DNA for the CDR3 is TGTGCCAGCTCACGGCTAGCGGGGCCCTACGAGCAGTACTTC. Protein product: CASSRLAGPYEQYF.

The chain recombines TRBV7-8 with TRBJ2-1; 8 bases align to TRBD2. This CDR3 contains 17 residues. After removal of 5 bases from V and 0 bases from J, the junction contained 9 bases not matched to a gene. CDR1 is SGHVS, CDR2 FQNEAQ, per germline. The CDR3 DNA reads as TGTGCCAGCAGCCGCCGGGGCGGGGGGAGCTCCTACAATGAGCAGTTCTTC. Encoded protein: CASSRRGGGSSYNEQFF.

The V call is TRBV14, the J call TRBJ1-4, with a tentative D call TRBD1 (5 bases). V dropped 1 base and J dropped 3 bases, with 12 bases sitting between them. The CDR3 loop spans 16 amino acids. Germline V gives CDR1 SGHDN, CDR2 FVKESK. The chain's CDR3 is CASSQGVGASNEKLFF. CDR3 nucleotides: TGTGCCAGCAGCCAAGGCGTAGGGGCTTCTAATGAAAAACTGTTTTTT.

The V call is TRBV4-1, the J call TRBJ1-2; TRBD1 agrees at 7 bases. The V segment lost 4 bases and the J segment 2 bases; nucleotides outside the gene matches: 4. Germline loops: CDR1 MGHRA, CDR2 YSYEKL. This CDR3 has 14 amino acids. The CDR3, as DNA: TGCGCCAGCAGCCTGGGGACAGCCAACTATGGCTACACCTTC. This translates into CASSLGTANYGYTF.

The rearrangement joins TRBV4-1 to TRBJ1-1; tentatively, D is TRBD1 (5 bases). Germline V gene lookup returns CDR1 MGHRA and CDR2 YSYEKL. The V and J ends lost 1 base and 4 bases respectively, with 10 bases between them. The CDR3 length is 14 residues. Here the CDR3 DNA reads TGCGCCAGCAGCCAAGTCCTGGGGGGCACTGAAGCTTTCTTT. Translating gives CASSQVLGGTEAFF.

This chain uses TRBV27 with TRBJ2-7; D might be TRBD2 (5 bases). The CDR3 is 13 amino acids. The germline gives CDR1 MNHEY, CDR2 SMNVEV (reference sequence). Trimming shortened V by 3 bases and J by 2 bases, and 8 bases separated the two germline ends. In nucleotides, the CDR3 is TGTGCCAGCAGTTTTCGGGGAACCTACGAGCAGTACTTC. Translating gives CASSFRGTYEQYF.

The V and J genes are TRBV28 and TRBJ1-1; no clear D gene. This CDR3 is 13 amino acids long. V lost 5 bases to trimming and J lost 4 bases, with 11 bases between them. The germline CDR1 and CDR2 sequences are MDHEN and SYDVKM. The CDR3 sequence: CASSASTATEAFF. The CDR3 DNA follows: TGTGCCAGCAGTGCAAGCACAGCCACTGAAGCTTTCTTT. Full variable domain (remainder filled in from reference TRBV28 and TRBJ1-1): DVKVTQSSRYLVKRTGEKVFLECVQDMDHENMFWYRQDPGLGLRLIYFSYDVKMKEKGDIPEGYSVSREKKERFSLILESASTNQTSMYLCASSASTATEAFFGQGTRLTVV.

The V and J genes are TRBV14 and TRBJ2-7, with 7 bases matching TRBD1. Germline V CDR1 and CDR2: SGHDN, FVKESK. J lost 5 bases, V lost 5 bases, and 12 bases had no gene match. The CDR3 has 15 amino acids. CDR3 sequence (DNA): TGTGCCAGCAGCTTTACCTTCGACAGGGTTGACGAGCAGTACTTC. Translated, it gives CASSFTFDRVDEQYF.

This rearrangement joins TRBV5-1 to TRBJ2-7, with D possibly matching TRBD1 (6 bases). Per germline, CDR1 SGHRS and CDR2 YFSETQ. There are 14 residues in the CDR3. Trimming cost V 5 bases and J 5 bases, with 17 bases left between them. Here the CDR3 reads CASSSAGAKNEQYF. The DNA of the CDR3 is TGCGCCAGCAGTAGTGCAGGGGCAAAGAACGAGCAGTACTTC.

V usage is TRBV6-6 and J usage is TRBJ1-1; D is uncertain. There are 12 residues in the CDR3. Germline assignment: CDR1 MNHNY and CDR2 SVGAGI (reference sequence). V lost 5 bases, J lost 0 bases, and 4 bases lay in between. CDR3 DNA: TGTGCCAGCAGTACAATGAACACTGAAGCTTTCTTT. Residues: CASSTMNTEAFF.

The genes are TRBV5-1 and TRBJ1-1, with D possibly matching TRBD1 (5 bases). Germline V gene lookup returns CDR1 SGHRS and CDR2 YFSETQ. V was trimmed by 4 bases and J by 2 bases, leaving 9 bases between them. The CDR3 consists of 13 residues. CDR3 region: CASSMTVNTEAFF. The CDR3 coding sequence is TGCGCCAGCAGCATGACAGTTAACACTGAAGCTTTCTTT.

This rearrangement joins TRBV19 to TRBJ1-1; 10 bases are shared with TRBD1. Unmatched junction bases numbered 0, after V lost 3 bases and J lost 8 bases. The CDR3 is 12 residues long. Germline lookup yields CDR1 LNHDA and CDR2 SQIVND (reference sequence). CDR3 in amino acids: CASSMGQGEAFF. The CDR3 bases are TGTGCCAGTAGTATGGGACAGGGGGAAGCTTTCTTT.

Worth noting for this clone: This sample includes further DNA sequences coding for the same CDR3. The chain joins TRBV2 to TRBJ1-2; 7 bases are shared with TRBD1. Unmatched junction bases numbered 16, after V lost 3 bases and J lost 0 bases. CDR1 and CDR2 from the germline V gene are SNHLY and FYNNEI. The CDR3 consists of 19 residues. Here the CDR3 DNA reads TGTGCCAGCAGTGAGGCGCTTGTGGCAGGGGGAGCAGCTAACTATGGCTACACCTTC. Amino acid sequence: CASSEALVAGGAANYGYTF.

The chain recombines TRBV20-1 with TRBJ1-1; TRBD1 matches 8 bases. In germline, CDR1 is DFQATT, CDR2 SNEGSKA (reference sequence). V was clipped by 5 bases and J by 4 bases; unmatched bases: 0. CDR3 length: 11 amino acids. CDR3 loop: CSAGQGTEAFF. CDR3 nucleotide sequence: TGCAGTGCTGGACAGGGCACTGAAGCTTTCTTT.

The chain joins TRBV21-1 to TRBJ2-1. TRBV21-1 is a pseudogene locus. The CDR3 totals 16 residues. The CDR3: CASSKADGCSYNEQFF. Written as DNA, the CDR3 is TGTGCCAGCAGCAAAGCGGATGGGTGTTCCTACAATGAGCAGTTCTTC.

The chain employs TRBV19 and TRBJ1-5; D is ambiguous. CDR3 length: 13 amino acids. CDR1 LNHDA and CDR2 SQIVND come from the germline V gene (reference sequence). V gave up 7 bases and J gave up 7 bases, with 14 bases separating them. The CDR3 DNA reads as TGTGCCAGTACGTGGGGAGGGAACCAGCCCCAGCATTTT. Amino acid sequence: CASTWGGNQPQHF. Full variable domain (outside the CDR3, taken from reference TRBV19 and TRBJ1-5): DGGITQSPKYLFRKEGQNVTLSCEQNLNHDAMYWYRQDPGQGLRLIYYSQIVNDFQKGDIAEGYSVSREKKESFPLTVTSAQKNPTAFYLCASTWGGNQPQHFGDGTRLSIL.

The CDR3 bases are TGTGCCAGTAGTATTGGCGGGGCCGGAGATACGCAGTATTTT. It yields the protein CASSIGGAGDTQYF. This chain uses TRBV19 with TRBJ2-3; D perhaps matches TRBD2 (6 bases). The CDR3 length is 14 residues. Trimming removed 3 bases from V and 5 bases from J, with 12 bases in between. CDR1 and CDR2 (germline): LNHDA, SQIVND (reference sequence).

The rearrangement links TRBV2 to TRBJ1-6, with a weak D call TRBD1 (6 bases). V shed 10 bases and J shed 10 bases, with 14 bases lying between them. This CDR3 region has 12 residues. Germline values: CDR1 SNHLY, CDR2 FYNNEI. The CDR3 protein is CAMGTPGSPLHF. The CDR3 DNA follows: TGTGCCATGGGGACACCCGGGTCACCCCTCCACTTT.

The chain carries TRBV5-1 and TRBJ2-7, with 10 bases matching TRBD2. Trimming took 1 base from V and 3 from J; bases not matched to a gene: 1. The CDR3 has 14 residues. The germline V gene encodes CDR1 SGHRS and CDR2 YFSETQ. The DNA for the CDR3 is TGCGCCAGCAGCTTGACTAGCGGGATCTACGAGCAGTACTTC. Translating gives CASSLTSGIYEQYF.

This sequence joins TRBV10-1 and TRBJ1-1, with D tentatively TRBD1 (6 bases). V shed 8 bases and J shed 4 bases, with 17 bases lying between them. The CDR3 has 14 residues. The germline gives CDR1 WNHNN, CDR2 SYGVQD (reference sequence). The CDR3: CASLGGGRSTEAFF. The CDR3 DNA sequence: TGCGCCAGCCTAGGGGGGGGGCGCAGCACTGAAGCTTTCTTT.

This chain joins TRBV6-5 and TRBJ1-1; D possibly corresponds to TRBD1 (5 bases). Germline V gene sequence: CDR1 MNHEY, CDR2 SVGAGI. With 11 bases removed from V and 0 bases from J, the gap between germline ends came to 13 bases. This CDR3 is 13 amino acids long. DNA for the CDR3: TGTGCCGCAGGGCTCCCGATGAACACTGAAGCTTTCTTT. Translating it yields CAAGLPMNTEAFF.

The V and J genes are TRBV7-8 and TRBJ2-7, with TRBD2 identical over 14 bases. The CDR3 is made up of 17 amino acids. Trimming cost V 6 bases and J 3 bases; bases outside gene matches: 10. Germline CDR1 SGHVS, CDR2 FQNEAQ. CDR3 in amino acids: CASSLQRTSGGFYEQYF. CDR3 DNA sequence: TGTGCCAGCAGTCTCCAGAGGACTAGCGGGGGGTTCTACGAGCAGTACTTC.